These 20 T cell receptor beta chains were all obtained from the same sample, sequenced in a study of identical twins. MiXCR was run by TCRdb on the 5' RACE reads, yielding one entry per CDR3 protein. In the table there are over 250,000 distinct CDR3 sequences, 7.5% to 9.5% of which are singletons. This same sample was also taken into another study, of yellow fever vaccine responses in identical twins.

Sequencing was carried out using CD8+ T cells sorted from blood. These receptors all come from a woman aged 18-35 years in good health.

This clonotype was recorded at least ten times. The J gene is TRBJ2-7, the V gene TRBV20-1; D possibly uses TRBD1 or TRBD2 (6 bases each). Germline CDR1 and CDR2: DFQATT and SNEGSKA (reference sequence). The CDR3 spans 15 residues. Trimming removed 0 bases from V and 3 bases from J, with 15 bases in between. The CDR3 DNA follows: TGCAGTGCTAGAGATCTCGGGGGCTTAAACTACGAGCAGTACTTC. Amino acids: CSARDLGGLNYEQYF.

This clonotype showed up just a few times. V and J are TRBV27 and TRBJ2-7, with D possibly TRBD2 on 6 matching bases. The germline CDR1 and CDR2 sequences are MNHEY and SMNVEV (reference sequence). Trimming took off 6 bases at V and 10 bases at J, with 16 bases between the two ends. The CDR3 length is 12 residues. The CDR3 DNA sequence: TGTGCCAGCAGGGGTGGGGGGAGGAAACAGTACTTC. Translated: CASRGGGRKQYF.

The CDR3 coding sequence is TGTGCCAGCAGCTTAAATGGGGGGGCTGGCTACTACGAGCAGTACTTC. This gives the protein CASSLNGGAGYYEQYF. The chain has TRBV7-2 and TRBJ2-7; D may be TRBD2 (7 bases). Germline lookup yields CDR1 SGHTA and CDR2 FQGNSA. V shed 2 bases and J shed 3 bases, with 17 bases lying between them. The length of the CDR3 is 16 residues.

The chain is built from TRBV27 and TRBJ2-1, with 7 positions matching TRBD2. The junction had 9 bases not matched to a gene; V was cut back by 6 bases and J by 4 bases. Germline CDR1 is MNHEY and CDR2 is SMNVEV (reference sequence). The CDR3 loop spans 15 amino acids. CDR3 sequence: CASRWGGNPYNEQFF. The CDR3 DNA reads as TGTGCCAGCAGATGGGGGGGGAATCCTTACAATGAGCAGTTCTTC.

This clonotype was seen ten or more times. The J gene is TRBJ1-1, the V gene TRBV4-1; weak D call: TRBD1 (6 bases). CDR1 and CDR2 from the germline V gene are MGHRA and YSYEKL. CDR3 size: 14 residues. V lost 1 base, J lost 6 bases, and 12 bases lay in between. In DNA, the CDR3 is TGCGCCAGCAGCCAAGTCCAGGGGTGGCCTGAAGCTTTCTTT. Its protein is CASSQVQGWPEAFF.

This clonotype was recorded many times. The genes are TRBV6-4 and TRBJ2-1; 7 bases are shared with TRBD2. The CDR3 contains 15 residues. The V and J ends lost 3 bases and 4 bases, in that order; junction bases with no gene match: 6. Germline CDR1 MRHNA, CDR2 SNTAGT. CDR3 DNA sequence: TGTGCCAGCAGTGAGGCCCTAGCGGATTACAATGAGCAGTTCTTC. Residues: CASSEALADYNEQFF.

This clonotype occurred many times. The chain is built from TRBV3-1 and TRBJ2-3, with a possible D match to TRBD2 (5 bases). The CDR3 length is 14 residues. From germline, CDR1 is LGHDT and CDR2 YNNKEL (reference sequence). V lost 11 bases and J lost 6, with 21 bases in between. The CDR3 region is CAASPPGKIDTQYF. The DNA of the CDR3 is TGTGCCGCATCCCCGCCCGGGAAAATCGATACGCAGTATTTT.

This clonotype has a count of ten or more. The CDR3 coding sequence is TGTGCCAGCAGCGTAGCTCTGGGGGGTACTGAAGCTTTCTTT. Translated, it gives CASSVALGGTEAFF. J is TRBJ1-1 and V is TRBV9, with D tentatively TRBD1 (5 bases). The germline CDR1 and CDR2 sequences are SGDLS and YYNGEE. This CDR3 has 14 residues. Trimming pared 0 bases from V and 5 bases from J, leaving 11 bases between.

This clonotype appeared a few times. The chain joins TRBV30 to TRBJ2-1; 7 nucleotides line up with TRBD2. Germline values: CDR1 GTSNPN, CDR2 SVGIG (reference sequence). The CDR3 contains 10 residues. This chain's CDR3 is CGGRETEQFF. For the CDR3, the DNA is TGTGGAGGGCGGGAGACTGAGCAGTTCTTC.

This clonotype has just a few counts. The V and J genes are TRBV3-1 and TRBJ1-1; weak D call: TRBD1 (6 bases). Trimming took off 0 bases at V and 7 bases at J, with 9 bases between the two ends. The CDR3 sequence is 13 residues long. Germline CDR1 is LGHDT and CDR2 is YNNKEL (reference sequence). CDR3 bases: TGTGCCAGCAGCCAAGAAGGGGGGAGTGAAGCTTTCTTT. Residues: CASSQEGGSEAFF.

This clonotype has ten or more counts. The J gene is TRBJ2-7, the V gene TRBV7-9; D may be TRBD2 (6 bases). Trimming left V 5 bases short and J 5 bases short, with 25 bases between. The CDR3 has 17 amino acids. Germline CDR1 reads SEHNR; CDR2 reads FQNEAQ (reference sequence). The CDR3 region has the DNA TGTGCCAGCAGCCCTCAAGGAGCTTGGGCGGGGTCGGACGAGCAGTACTTC. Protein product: CASSPQGAWAGSDEQYF.

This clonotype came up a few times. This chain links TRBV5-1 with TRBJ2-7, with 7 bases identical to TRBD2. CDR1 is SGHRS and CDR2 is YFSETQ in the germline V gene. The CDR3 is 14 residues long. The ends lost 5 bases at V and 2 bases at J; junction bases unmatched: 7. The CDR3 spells CASSSSSGTYEQYF. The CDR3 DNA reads TGCGCCAGCAGTAGCTCTAGCGGAACCTACGAGCAGTACTTC.

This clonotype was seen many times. The CDR3 sequence is CASSQDQGQGAPYEQYF. The CDR3 region has the DNA TGCGCCAGCAGCCAAGATCAGGGACAGGGGGCGCCGTACGAGCAGTACTTC. This rearrangement joins TRBV4-3 to TRBJ2-7; 12 bases align to TRBD1. Germline values: CDR1 LGHNA, CDR2 YSLEER. There are 17 residues in the CDR3. The J segment lost 4 bases and the V segment lost 0 bases, leaving 7 bases of the junction unmatched.

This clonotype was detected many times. CDR3 loop: CASSQWLAEAELNNEQFF. DNA for the CDR3: TGCGCCAGCAGCCAATGGCTAGCGGAAGCCGAACTCAACAATGAGCAGTTCTTC. V is TRBV4-3 and J is TRBJ2-1, with 7 bases that match TRBD2. Looked up from germline, CDR1 is LGHNA and CDR2 is YSLEER. V was pared by 2 bases and J by 5 bases, with 15 bases of the junction left unmatched. The CDR3 totals 18 residues.

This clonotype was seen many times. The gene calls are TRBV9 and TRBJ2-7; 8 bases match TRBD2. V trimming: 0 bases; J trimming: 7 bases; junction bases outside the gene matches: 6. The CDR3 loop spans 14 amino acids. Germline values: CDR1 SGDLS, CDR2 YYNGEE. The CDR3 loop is CASSVGSGGDEQYF. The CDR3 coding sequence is TGTGCCAGCAGCGTAGGGTCGGGGGGGGATGAGCAGTACTTC.

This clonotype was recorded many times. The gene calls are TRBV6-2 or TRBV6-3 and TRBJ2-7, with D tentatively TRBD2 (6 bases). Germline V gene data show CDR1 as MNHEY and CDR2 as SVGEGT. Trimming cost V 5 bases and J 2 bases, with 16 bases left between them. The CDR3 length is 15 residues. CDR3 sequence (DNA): TGTGCCAGCAGTCCTGGGGAGGACCGCGCCTACGAGCAGTACTTC. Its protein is CASSPGEDRAYEQYF.

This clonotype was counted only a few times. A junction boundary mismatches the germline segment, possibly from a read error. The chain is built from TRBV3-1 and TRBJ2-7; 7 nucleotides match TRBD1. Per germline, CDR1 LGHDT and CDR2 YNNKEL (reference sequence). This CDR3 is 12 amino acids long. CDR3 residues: CASSQDPGQPNF. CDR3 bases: TGTGCCAGCAGCCAAGATCCGGGACAGCCAAACTTC.

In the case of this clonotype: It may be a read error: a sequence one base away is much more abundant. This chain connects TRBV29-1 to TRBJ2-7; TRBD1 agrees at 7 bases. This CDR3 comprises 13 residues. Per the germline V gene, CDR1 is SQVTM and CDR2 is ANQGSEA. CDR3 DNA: TGCAGCGGAACAGGGGAGAGGACCTACAAGCAGTACTTC. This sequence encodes CSGTGERTYKQYF.

The chain's CDR3 is CASSHSDSPYEQYF. Written as DNA, the CDR3 is TGTGCCAGCTCACATTCCGACTCTCCCTACGAGCAGTACTTC. The rearrangement links TRBV18 to TRBJ2-7; D not resolved. CDR1 is KGHSH and CDR2 is LQKENI in the germline V gene. Trimming left V 4 bases short and J 2 bases short, with 12 bases between. This CDR3 contains 14 residues.

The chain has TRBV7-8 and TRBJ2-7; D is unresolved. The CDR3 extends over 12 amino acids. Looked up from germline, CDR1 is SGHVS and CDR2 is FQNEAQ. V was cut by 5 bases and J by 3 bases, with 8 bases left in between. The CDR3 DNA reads TGTGCCAGCAGCCTTCTTCTCTACGAGCAGTACTTC. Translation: CASSLLLYEQYF.